This TCR beta chain was captured in a study of T cells in Graves' hyperthyroidism and ophthalmopathy. Study-wide background: Once the initial diagnosis was made, peripheral blood was obtained before any treatment. Findings of the study overall: Most thyroid clonotypes with frequency above 0.001 were detected in blood.

Amplified regions were TCR beta CDR3 sequences from RNA transcripts. In the first-round RT-PCR of the TCR CDR3, the HTBI primer set was used. TCRdb used MiXCR to reprocess the multiplex PCR reads, holding one entry per CDR3 protein. Counted here are 400,000 to 450,000 distinct CDR3 sequences, approximately 15% occurring once; the ten biggest clones make up about 13%. The V end lost 8 bases, the J end lost 1 base, and 15 bases lay between the germline ends. The CDR3 totals 15 residues. Germline values: CDR1 MNHNS, CDR2 SASEGT. This clonotype was counted many times. Its antigen remains unknown. The chain links TRBV6-1 to TRBJ2-1; D call uncertain. This TCR was recovered from a man aged 18 to 35 with Graves' ophthalmopathy. The sequenced sample consisted of blood. CDR3 DNA sequence: TGTGCCAGCGGCGAAGGGCTTTGGTCCTACAATGAGCAGTTCTTC. Its translation: CASGEGLWSYNEQFF.